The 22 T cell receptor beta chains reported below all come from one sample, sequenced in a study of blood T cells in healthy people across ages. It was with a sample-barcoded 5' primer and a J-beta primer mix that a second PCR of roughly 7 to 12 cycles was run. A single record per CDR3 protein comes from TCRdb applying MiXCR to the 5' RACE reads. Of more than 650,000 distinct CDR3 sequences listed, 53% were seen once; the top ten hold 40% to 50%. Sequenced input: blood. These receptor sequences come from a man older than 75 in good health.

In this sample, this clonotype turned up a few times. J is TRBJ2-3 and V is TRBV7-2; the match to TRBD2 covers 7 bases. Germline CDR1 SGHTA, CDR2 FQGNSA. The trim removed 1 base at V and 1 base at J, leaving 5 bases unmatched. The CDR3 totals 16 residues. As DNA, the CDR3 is TGTGCCAGCAGCTTAGTAGCCACTAGCGGCACAGATACGCAGTATTTT. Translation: CASSLVATSGTDTQYF.

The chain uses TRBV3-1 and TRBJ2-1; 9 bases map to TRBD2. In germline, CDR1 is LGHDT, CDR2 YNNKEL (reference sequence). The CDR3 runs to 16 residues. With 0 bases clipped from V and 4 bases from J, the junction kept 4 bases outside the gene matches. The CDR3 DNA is TGTGCCAGCAGCCAAGAGGCCGCGGGAGGGTACAATGAGCAGTTCTTC. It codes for CASSQEAAGGYNEQFF.

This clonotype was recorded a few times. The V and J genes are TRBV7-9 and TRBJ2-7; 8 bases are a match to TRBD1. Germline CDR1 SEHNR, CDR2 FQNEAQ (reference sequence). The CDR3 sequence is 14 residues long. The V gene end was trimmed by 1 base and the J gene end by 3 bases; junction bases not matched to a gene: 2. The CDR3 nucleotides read TGTGCCAGCAGCTTAGAGGACAGGGACTACGAGCAGTACTTC. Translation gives CASSLEDRDYEQYF.

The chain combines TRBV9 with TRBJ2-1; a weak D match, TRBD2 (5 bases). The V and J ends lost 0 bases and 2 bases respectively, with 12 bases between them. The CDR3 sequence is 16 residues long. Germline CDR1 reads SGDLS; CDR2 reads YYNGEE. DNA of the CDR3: TGTGCCAGCAGCGTAGTGGGCGGGCCGGCCTACAATGAGCAGTTCTTC. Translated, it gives CASSVVGGPAYNEQFF.

This chain's CDR3 is CASSPRVRQETQYF. The CDR3 region has the DNA TGTGCCAGCAGCCCCCGGGTCAGACAAGAGACCCAGTACTTC. This chain connects TRBV6-1 to TRBJ2-5; no reliable D call. The CDR3 is made up of 14 amino acids. The V and J ends lost 6 bases and 2 bases respectively, with 13 bases between them. Germline-derived CDR1 and CDR2 are MNHNS and SASEGT.

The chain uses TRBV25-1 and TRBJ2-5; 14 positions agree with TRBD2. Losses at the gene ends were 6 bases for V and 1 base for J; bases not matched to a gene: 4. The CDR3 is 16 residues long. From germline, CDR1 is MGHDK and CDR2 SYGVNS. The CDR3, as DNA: TGTGCCAGCAGCAGGACTAGCGGGAGGTCCCAAGAGACCCAGTACTTC. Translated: CASSRTSGRSQETQYF.

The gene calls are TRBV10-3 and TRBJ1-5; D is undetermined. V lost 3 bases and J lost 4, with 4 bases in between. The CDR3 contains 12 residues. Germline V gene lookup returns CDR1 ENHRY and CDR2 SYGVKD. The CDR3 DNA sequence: TGTGCCATCAGTGACCGAAATCAGCCCCAGCATTTT. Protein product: CAISDRNQPQHF.

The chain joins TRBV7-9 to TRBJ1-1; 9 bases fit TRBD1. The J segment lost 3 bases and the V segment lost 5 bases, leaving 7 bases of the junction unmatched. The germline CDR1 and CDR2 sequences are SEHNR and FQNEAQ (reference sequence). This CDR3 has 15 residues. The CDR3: CASSGRRDRDTEAFF. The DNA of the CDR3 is TGTGCCAGCAGCGGCCGCCGGGACAGGGACACTGAAGCTTTCTTT. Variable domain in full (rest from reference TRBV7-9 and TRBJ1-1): DTGVSQNPRHKITKRGQNVTFRCDPISEHNRLYWYRQTLGQGPEFLTYFQNEAQLEKSRLLSDRFSAERPKGSFSTLEIQRTEQGDSAMYLCASSGRRDRDTEAFFGQGTRLTVV.

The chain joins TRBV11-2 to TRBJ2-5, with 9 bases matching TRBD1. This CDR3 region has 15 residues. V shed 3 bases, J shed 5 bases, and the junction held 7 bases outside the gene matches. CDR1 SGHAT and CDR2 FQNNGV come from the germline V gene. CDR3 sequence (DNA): TGTGCCAGCAGCTTCCTACAGGGGGCTGGGGAGACCCAGTACTTC. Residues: CASSFLQGAGETQYF.

This chain's CDR3 is CSVERAGSYGYTF. Here the CDR3 DNA reads TGCAGCGTTGAACGGGCAGGATCCTATGGCTACACCTTC. V usage is TRBV29-1 and J usage is TRBJ1-2; D uncertain. With 2 bases removed from V and 4 bases from J, the gap between germline ends came to 11 bases. The CDR3 runs to 13 residues. CDR1 is SQVTM and CDR2 is ANQGSEA in the germline V gene. Full variable domain (remainder filled in from reference TRBV29-1 and TRBJ1-2): SAVISQKPSRDICQRGTSLTIQCQVDSQVTMMFWYRQQPGQSLTLIATANQGSEATYESGFVIDKFPISRPNLTFSTLTVSNMSPEDSSIYLCSVERAGSYGYTFGSGTRLTVV.

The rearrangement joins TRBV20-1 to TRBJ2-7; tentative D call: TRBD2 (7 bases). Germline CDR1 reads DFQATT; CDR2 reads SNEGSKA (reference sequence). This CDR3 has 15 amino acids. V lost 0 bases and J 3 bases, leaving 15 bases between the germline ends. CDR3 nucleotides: TGCAGTGCTAGAGAAGGACGGGGGGCAAACTACGAGCAGTACTTC. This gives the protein CSAREGRGANYEQYF.

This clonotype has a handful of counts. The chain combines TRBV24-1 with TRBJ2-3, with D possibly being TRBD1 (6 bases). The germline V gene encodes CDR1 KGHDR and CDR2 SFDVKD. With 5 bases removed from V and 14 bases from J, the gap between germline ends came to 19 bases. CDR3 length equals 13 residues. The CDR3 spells CATSAQGTRYAYF. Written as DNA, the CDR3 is TGTGCCACCAGTGCACAGGGTACCAGATACGCGTATTTT.

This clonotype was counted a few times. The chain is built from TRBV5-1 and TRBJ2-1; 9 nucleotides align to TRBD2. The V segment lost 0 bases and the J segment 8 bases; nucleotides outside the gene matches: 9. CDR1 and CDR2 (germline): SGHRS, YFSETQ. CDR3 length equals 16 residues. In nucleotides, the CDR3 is TGCGCCAGCAGCTTGGCTCTAGCGGGAACCTTGGATGAGCAGTTCTTC. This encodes CASSLALAGTLDEQFF.

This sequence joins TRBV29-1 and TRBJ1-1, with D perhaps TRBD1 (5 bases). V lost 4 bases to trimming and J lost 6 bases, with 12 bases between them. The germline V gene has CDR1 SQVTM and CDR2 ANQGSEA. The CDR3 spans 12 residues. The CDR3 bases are TGCAGCGTTGTGAGGGGTCGGGCTGAAGCTTTCTTT. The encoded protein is CSVVRGRAEAFF.

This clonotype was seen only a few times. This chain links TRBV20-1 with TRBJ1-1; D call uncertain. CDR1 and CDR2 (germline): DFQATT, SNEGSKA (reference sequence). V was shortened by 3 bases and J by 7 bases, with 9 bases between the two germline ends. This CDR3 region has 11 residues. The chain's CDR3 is CSARDVREAFF. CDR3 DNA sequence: TGCAGTGCTAGGGACGTACGTGAAGCTTTCTTT.

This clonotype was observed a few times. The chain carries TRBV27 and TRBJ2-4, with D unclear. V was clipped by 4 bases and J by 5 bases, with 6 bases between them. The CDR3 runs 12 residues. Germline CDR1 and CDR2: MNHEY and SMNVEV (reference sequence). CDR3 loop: CASSSPENIQYF. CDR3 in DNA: TGTGCCAGCAGTTCCCCTGAAAACATTCAGTACTTC.

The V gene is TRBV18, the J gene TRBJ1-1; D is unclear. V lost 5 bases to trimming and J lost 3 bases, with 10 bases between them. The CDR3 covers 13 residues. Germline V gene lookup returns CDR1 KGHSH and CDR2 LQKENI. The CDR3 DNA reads TGTGCCAGCTCATCGGGGAAGGACACTGAAGCTTTCTTT. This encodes CASSSGKDTEAFF.

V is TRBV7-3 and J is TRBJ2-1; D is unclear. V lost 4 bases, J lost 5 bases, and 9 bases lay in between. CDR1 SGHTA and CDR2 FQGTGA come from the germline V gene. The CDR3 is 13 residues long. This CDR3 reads CASSSRQDNEQFF. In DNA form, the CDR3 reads TGTGCCAGCAGCTCCCGACAAGACAATGAGCAGTTCTTC.

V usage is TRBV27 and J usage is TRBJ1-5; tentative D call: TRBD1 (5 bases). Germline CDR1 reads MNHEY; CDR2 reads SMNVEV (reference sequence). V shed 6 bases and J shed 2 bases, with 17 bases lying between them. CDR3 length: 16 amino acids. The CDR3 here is CASRPVGPRGNQPQHF. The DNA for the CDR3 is TGTGCCAGCAGACCAGTGGGGCCCCGCGGCAATCAGCCCCAGCATTTT.

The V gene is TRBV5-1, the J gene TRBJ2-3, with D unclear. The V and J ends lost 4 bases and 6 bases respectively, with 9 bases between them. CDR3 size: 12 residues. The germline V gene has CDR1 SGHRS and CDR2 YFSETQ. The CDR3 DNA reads TGCGCCAGCAGCCAATTCGCGGATACGCAGTATTTT. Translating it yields CASSQFADTQYF.

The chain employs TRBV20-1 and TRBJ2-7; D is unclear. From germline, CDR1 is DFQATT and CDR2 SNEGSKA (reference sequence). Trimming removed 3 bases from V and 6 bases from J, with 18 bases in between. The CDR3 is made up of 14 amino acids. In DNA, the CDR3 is TGCAGTGCTAGGGGTGACTTAGGAATGGGCGAGCAGTACTTC. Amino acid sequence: CSARGDLGMGEQYF.

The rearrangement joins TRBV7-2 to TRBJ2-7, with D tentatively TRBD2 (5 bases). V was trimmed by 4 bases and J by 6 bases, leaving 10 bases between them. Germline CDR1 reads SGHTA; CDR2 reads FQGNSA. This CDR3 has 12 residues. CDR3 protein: CASSYGVGEQYF. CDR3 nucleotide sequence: TGTGCCAGCAGCTACGGGGTCGGCGAGCAGTACTTC.